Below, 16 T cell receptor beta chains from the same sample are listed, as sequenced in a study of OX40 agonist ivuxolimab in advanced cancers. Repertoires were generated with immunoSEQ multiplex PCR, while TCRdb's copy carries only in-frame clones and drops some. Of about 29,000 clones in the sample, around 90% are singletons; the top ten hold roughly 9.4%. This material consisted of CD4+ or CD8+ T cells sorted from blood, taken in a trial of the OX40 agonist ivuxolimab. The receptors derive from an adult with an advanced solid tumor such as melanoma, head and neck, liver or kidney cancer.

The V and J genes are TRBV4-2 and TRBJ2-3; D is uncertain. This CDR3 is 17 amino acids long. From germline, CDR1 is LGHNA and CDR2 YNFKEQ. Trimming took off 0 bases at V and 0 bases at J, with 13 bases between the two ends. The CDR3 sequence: CASSQDFRSTSTDTQYF. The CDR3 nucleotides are TGTGCCAGCAGCCAAGATTTTAGGTCAACTAGCACAGATACGCAGTATTTT.

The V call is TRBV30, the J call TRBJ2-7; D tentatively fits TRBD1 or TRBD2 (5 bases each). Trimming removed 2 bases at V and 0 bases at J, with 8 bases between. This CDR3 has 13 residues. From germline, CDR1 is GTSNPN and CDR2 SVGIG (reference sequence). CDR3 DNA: TGTGCCTGGAGTTGGGGGAGCTCCTACGAGCAGTACTTC. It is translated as CAWSWGSSYEQYF.

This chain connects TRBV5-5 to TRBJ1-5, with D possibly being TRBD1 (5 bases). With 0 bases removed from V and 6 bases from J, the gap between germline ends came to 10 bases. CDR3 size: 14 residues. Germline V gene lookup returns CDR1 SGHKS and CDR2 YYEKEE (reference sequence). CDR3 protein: CASSLGGSGQPQHF. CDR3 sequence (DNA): TGTGCCAGCAGCTTGGGGGGGTCCGGTCAGCCCCAGCATTTT.

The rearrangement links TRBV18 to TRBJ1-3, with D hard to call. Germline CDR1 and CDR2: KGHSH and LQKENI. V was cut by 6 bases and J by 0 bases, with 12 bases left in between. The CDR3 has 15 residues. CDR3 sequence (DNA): TGTGCCAGCTCGGCACCCGTCGGCTCTGGAAACACCATATATTTT. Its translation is CASSAPVGSGNTIYF.

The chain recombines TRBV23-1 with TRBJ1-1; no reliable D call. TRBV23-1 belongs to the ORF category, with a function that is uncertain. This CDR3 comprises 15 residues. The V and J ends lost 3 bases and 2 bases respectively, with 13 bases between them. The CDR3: CASSHWSFFNTEAFF. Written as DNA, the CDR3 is TGCGCCAGCAGTCATTGGAGTTTCTTCAACACTGAAGCTTTCTTT.

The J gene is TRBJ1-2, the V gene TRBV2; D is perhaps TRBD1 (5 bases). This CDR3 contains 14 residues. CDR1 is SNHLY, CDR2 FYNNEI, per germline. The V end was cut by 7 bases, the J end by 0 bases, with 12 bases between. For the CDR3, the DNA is TGTGCCAGCAAGCGACGGGACGCTAACTATGGCTACACCTTC. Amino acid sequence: CASKRRDANYGYTF.

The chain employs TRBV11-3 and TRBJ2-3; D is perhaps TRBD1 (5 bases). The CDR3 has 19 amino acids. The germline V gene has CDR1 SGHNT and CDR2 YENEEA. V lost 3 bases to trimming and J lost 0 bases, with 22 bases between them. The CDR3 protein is CASSLGYRQGGSSTDTQYF. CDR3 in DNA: TGTGCCAGCAGCTTGGGTTATCGTCAGGGTGGATCTAGCACAGATACGCAGTATTTT.

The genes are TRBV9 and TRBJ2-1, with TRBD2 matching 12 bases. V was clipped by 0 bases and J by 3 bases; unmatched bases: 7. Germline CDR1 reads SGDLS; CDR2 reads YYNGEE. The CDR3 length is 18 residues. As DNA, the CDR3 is TGTGCCAGCAGCGTAGATATGACTAGCGGGAGCTACTACAATGAGCAGTTCTTC. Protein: CASSVDMTSGSYYNEQFF.

DNA for the CDR3: TGTGCCAGCAGTCTCCCGGGACGGACCACTGAAGCTTTCTTT. Translating it yields CASSLPGRTTEAFF. This chain uses TRBV6-5 with TRBJ1-1; D possibly corresponds to TRBD1 (5 bases). The V gene lost 5 bases and the J gene lost 4 bases, with 14 bases spanning the gap. CDR1 MNHEY and CDR2 SVGAGI come from the germline V gene. The CDR3 consists of 14 residues.

The CDR3 loop is CASSIYSPDYGYTF. The CDR3 DNA reads TGTGCCAGTAGTATCTACAGCCCGGATTATGGCTACACCTTC. J is TRBJ1-2 and V is TRBV19, with D uncertain. Trimming pared 3 bases from V and 5 bases from J, leaving 13 bases between. Germline V gene lookup returns CDR1 LNHDA and CDR2 SQIVND (reference sequence). This CDR3 is 14 amino acids long.

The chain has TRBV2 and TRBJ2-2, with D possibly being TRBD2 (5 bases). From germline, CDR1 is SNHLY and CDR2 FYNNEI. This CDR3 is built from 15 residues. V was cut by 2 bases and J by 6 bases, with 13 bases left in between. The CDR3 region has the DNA TGTGCCAGCAGTGAAAGGCTAGCAGTAGCCGGGGAGCTGTTTTTT. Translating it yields CASSERLAVAGELFF.

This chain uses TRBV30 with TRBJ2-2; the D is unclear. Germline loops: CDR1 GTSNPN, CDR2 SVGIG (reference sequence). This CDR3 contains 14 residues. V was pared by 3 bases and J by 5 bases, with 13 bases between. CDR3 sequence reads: CAWSPGRRTGELFF. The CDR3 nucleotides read TGTGCCTGGAGCCCCGGACGGAGAACCGGGGAGCTGTTTTTT.

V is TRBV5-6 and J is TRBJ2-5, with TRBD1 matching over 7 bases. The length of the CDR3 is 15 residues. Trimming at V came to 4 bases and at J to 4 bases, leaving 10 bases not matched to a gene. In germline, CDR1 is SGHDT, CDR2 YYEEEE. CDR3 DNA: TGTGCCAGCAGCCCCGACAGGGCGGTTATAGAGACCCAGTACTTC. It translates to CASSPDRAVIETQYF.

The CDR3 loop reads CASSETAYEQYF. DNA for the CDR3: TGTGCCAGCAGTGAAACGGCCTACGAGCAGTACTTC. V is TRBV2 and J is TRBJ2-7; no clear D gene. Trimming cost V 2 bases and J 2 bases, with 4 bases left between them. Germline values: CDR1 SNHLY, CDR2 FYNNEI. This CDR3 is 12 amino acids long.

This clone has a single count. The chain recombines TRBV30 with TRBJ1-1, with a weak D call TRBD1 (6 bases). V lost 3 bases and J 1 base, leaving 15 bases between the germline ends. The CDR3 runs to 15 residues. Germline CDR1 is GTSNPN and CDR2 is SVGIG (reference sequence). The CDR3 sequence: CAWRNRQTGNTEAFF. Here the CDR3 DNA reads TGTGCCTGGAGGAACCGCCAGACAGGGAACACTGAAGCTTTCTTT.

CDR3 protein: CASSRQGRSTDTQYF. The DNA for the CDR3 is TGTGCCAGTTCCAGACAGGGTCGAAGTACAGATACGCAGTATTTT. The chain employs TRBV19 and TRBJ2-3, with 7 positions matching TRBD1. Trimming took 8 bases from V and 3 from J; bases not matched to a gene: 11. The germline V gene has CDR1 LNHDA and CDR2 SQIVND (reference sequence). The CDR3 covers 15 residues.